This T cell receptor (beta chain) was recorded in a study of T cell responses to AZD1222 COVID-19 vaccine. Notes on the study in general: Spike-specific TCR breadth and depth were elevated following two AZD1222 doses.

The CDR3 is 14 amino acids. Germline V gene sequence: CDR1 MGHRA, CDR2 YSYEKL. The ends were cut back, 4 bases at V and 12 bases at J, with 19 bases in the middle. As regards this clone: The antigen is unknown.

Data came from immunoSEQ multiplex PCR; TCRdb stores just in-frame clones and leaves some out. The repertoire holds roughly 80,000 clones, with 88% as singletons. The receptor's source is an adult in good health. The source material was peripheral blood, sampled on day 0 of MenACWY control vaccination. This rearrangement joins TRBV4-1 to TRBJ2-1; possibly TRBD1 for D (5 bases). The CDR3 DNA follows: TGCGCCAGCAGCCGAGACTCTATGAGTGGGGCGCAGTTCTTC. It encodes CASSRDSMSGAQFF.